This entry lists 29 T cell receptor beta chains sequenced from one sample in a study of T cells in Graves' hyperthyroidism and ophthalmopathy. Amplification yielded TCR beta CDR3 regions, with RNA transcripts as the source. An initial round of RT-PCR targeting the TCR CDR3 relied on the HTBI primer set. MiXCR, applied by TCRdb to the multiplex PCR reads, yields one record per CDR3 protein. Counted here are 490,000 or so distinct CDR3 sequences, about 16% occurring once; the ten biggest clones make up about 29%. Material for sequencing was blood. Receptors originate from a woman under 40 with Graves' ophthalmopathy.

This clonotype has at least ten counts. The chain recombines TRBV5-5 with TRBJ2-3; no firm D call. Trimming left V 3 bases short and J 7 bases short, with 6 bases between. This CDR3 spans 11 amino acids. CDR1 SGHKS and CDR2 YYEKEE come from the germline V gene (reference sequence). The CDR3 spells CASSSSYTQYF. CDR3 coding DNA: TGTGCCAGCAGCTCCAGCTATACGCAGTATTTT.

This clonotype was recorded many times. The CDR3 region has the DNA TGTGCCTGGAGTGTAGGCGGGAGTTCCCACACAGATACGCAGTATTTT. Its protein product is CAWSVGGSSHTDTQYF. This chain connects TRBV30 to TRBJ2-3; TRBD2 matches 7 bases. Trimming took 0 bases from V and 2 from J; bases not matched to a gene: 8. Germline values: CDR1 GTSNPN, CDR2 SVGIG (reference sequence). The CDR3 spans 16 residues.

This clonotype was seen at least ten times. The CDR3 loop reads CASSLTTDGFDEQFF. The CDR3 DNA sequence: TGTGCCAGCAGCCTCACGACGGACGGGTTCGATGAGCAGTTCTTC. V and J are TRBV7-3 and TRBJ2-1; D remains unclear. V shed 5 bases and J shed 8 bases, with 19 bases lying between them. Germline V CDR1 and CDR2: SGHTA, FQGTGA. The CDR3 is 15 residues long.

This clonotype was seen many times. The V gene is TRBV6-2 or TRBV6-3, the J gene TRBJ2-3; D perhaps matches TRBD2 (5 bases). The CDR3 length is 16 residues. V was shortened by 0 bases and J by 0 bases, with 10 bases between the two germline ends. In germline, CDR1 is MNHEY, CDR2 SVGEGT. The CDR3 DNA follows: TGTGCCAGCAGTTACTCTCCGGGATATAGCACAGATACGCAGTATTTT. This translates into CASSYSPGYSTDTQYF.

The chain combines TRBV19 with TRBJ2-1; 11 bases line up with TRBD2. V lost 1 base to trimming and J lost 7 bases; unmatched junction nucleotides: 3. Germline CDR1 and CDR2: LNHDA and SQIVND (reference sequence). This CDR3 contains 15 residues. CDR3 DNA: TGTGCCAGTAGTATAGGTAGCGGGAGGGTGAATGAGCAGTTCTTC. It encodes CASSIGSGRVNEQFF.

This clonotype was observed many times. The chain uses TRBV6-2 or TRBV6-3 and TRBJ1-6, with D perhaps matching TRBD1 (5 bases). V lost 7 bases and J 9 bases, leaving 19 bases between the germline ends. Germline V gene sequence: CDR1 MNHEY, CDR2 SVGEGT. The CDR3 totals 15 residues. DNA of the CDR3: TGTGCCAGCATTACCGCCGGGACGACGACTTCACCCCTCCACTTT. Translated, it gives CASITAGTTTSPLHF.

The chain recombines TRBV7-9 with TRBJ1-4; D call uncertain. Germline V gene data show CDR1 as SEHNR and CDR2 as FQNEAQ (reference sequence). CDR3 length: 14 amino acids. Trimming took off 8 bases at V and 0 bases at J, with 10 bases between the two ends. In nucleotides, the CDR3 is TGTGCCAGCGGTGCACTTGCAACTAATGAAAAACTGTTTTTT. Its protein product is CASGALATNEKLFF.

Only a few counts were recorded for this clonotype. The gene calls are TRBV10-3 and TRBJ2-1; 9 nucleotides line up with TRBD2. CDR3 size: 17 residues. CDR1 and CDR2 (germline): ENHRY, SYGVKD. V was clipped by 6 bases and J by 3 bases; unmatched bases: 12. The CDR3 protein is CAISRGLAGRSYNEQFF. For the CDR3, the DNA is TGTGCCATCAGCCGGGGGCTAGCGGGAAGGAGCTACAATGAGCAGTTCTTC.

This clonotype was observed a handful of times. This chain joins TRBV12-3 or TRBV12-4 and TRBJ2-2; possibly TRBD2 for D (7 bases). Trimming took 6 bases from V and 5 from J, leaving 28 bases between them. The CDR3 contains 19 residues. CDR3 loop: CASRPPGHSQTSSTGELFF. The DNA for the CDR3 is TGTGCCAGCAGGCCACCGGGACATTCTCAGACTAGCAGTACCGGGGAGCTGTTTTTT.

The rearrangement uses TRBV25-1 and TRBJ2-5; TRBD2 matches at 11 bases. CDR3 size: 19 residues. The germline CDR1 and CDR2 sequences are MGHDK and SYGVNS. The ends lost 4 bases at V and 4 bases at J; junction bases unmatched: 17. The CDR3 DNA is TGTGCCAGCAGTGTACAATCGAAAACACTAGCGGGAGTTTCAGAGACCCAGTACTTC. It is translated as CASSVQSKTLAGVSETQYF.

Concerning this clonotype: This may be a read error, as it is one base from a much larger clone. CDR3 protein: CASSQAAPTETTTNEKLFF. The CDR3 DNA reads as TGTGCCAGCAGCCAAGCTGCCCCGACAGAGACCACAACTAATGAAAAACTGTTTTTT. The gene calls are TRBV3-1 and TRBJ1-4; D perhaps matches TRBD1 (5 bases). The CDR3 totals 19 residues. Germline-derived CDR1 and CDR2 are LGHDT and YNNKEL (reference sequence). V was clipped by 1 base and J by 0 bases, with 18 bases between them.

This clonotype was seen more than once but under ten times. Given a much more abundant clone one base away, this may be a read error. The chain couples TRBV11-2 to TRBJ1-1; a possible D gene is TRBD1 (5 bases). The CDR3 has 15 residues. Between the trimmed V and J ends, which lost 0 bases and 4 bases, there was a span of 12 bases. CDR1 SGHAT and CDR2 FQNNGV come from the germline V gene. DNA for the CDR3: TGTGCCAGCAGCTTAGAGAGTCAGGGAGGCACTGAAGCTTTCTTT. Protein product: CASSLESQGGTEAFF.

The CDR3 DNA reads as TGTGCCAGCAGCTTAGGTTGGGACAGCCCCTACGAGCAGTACTTC. Translation: CASSLGWDSPYEQYF. The chain links TRBV7-8 to TRBJ2-7; TRBD1 matches 7 bases. This CDR3 contains 15 residues. After removal of 1 base from V and 2 bases from J, the junction contained 5 bases not matched to a gene. Germline V gene sequence: CDR1 SGHVS, CDR2 FQNEAQ.

This clonotype was seen many times. This chain links TRBV18 with TRBJ1-2; D ambiguous. From germline, CDR1 is KGHSH and CDR2 LQKENI. The CDR3 is made up of 13 amino acids. V dropped 2 bases and J dropped 2 bases, with 6 bases sitting between them. The DNA for the CDR3 is TGTGCCAGCTCACCAAACGGAAACTATGGCTACACCTTC. This codes for CASSPNGNYGYTF.

This clonotype was seen at least ten times. The chain employs TRBV7-2 and TRBJ1-2; D possibly corresponds to TRBD1 (5 bases). The CDR3 sequence is 14 residues long. Germline CDR1 is SGHTA and CDR2 is FQGNSA. V gave up 5 bases and J gave up 5 bases, with 15 bases separating them. The CDR3 loop is CASSPPLPGYGYTF. The CDR3 bases are TGTGCCAGCAGCCCCCCCCTACCAGGGTATGGCTACACCTTC.

This clonotype was observed many times. The chain carries TRBV9 and TRBJ1-5; D is unresolved. V was cut by 0 bases and J by 1 base, with 8 bases left in between. Per germline, CDR1 SGDLS and CDR2 YYNGEE. The CDR3 is 15 residues long. CDR3 residues: CASSVGGTSNQPQHF. The CDR3 region has the DNA TGTGCCAGCAGCGTAGGGGGAACGAGCAATCAGCCCCAGCATTTT.

This clonotype has a handful of counts. The chain is built from TRBV7-2 and TRBJ2-7, with D possibly being TRBD2 (5 bases). Per the germline V gene, CDR1 is SGHTA and CDR2 is FQGNSA. This CDR3 has 15 residues. Trimming removed 5 bases at V and 3 bases at J, with 17 bases between. The CDR3 here is CASSQEGISVYEQYF. CDR3 coding DNA: TGTGCCAGCAGCCAAGAAGGGATTAGCGTCTACGAGCAGTACTTC.

At least ten counts were recorded for this clonotype. Sequence at one end of the junction differs from germline and may be a read error. The V gene is TRBV28, the J gene TRBJ1-2; possibly TRBD1 for D (5 bases). This CDR3 comprises 16 residues. Germline CDR1 MDHEN, CDR2 SYDVKM. The chain's CDR3 is CASCFTGATSGYGYTF. The CDR3 DNA reads as TGTGCCAGCTGTTTCACAGGAGCAACTTCGGGCTATGGCTACACCTTC.

This clonotype was counted between two and nine times. The chain is built from TRBV29-1 and TRBJ2-7; 10 bases agree with TRBD1. After removal of 6 bases from V and 3 bases from J, the junction contained 8 bases not matched to a gene. The CDR3 loop spans 14 amino acids. Germline assignment: CDR1 SQVTM and CDR2 ANQGSEA. CDR3 protein: CSVLYRDRGYEQYF. CDR3 in DNA: TGCAGCGTCCTGTACCGGGACAGGGGCTACGAGCAGTACTTC.

In its sample, this clonotype was seen many times. The chain combines TRBV28 with TRBJ2-3; D uncertain. With 5 bases removed from V and 5 bases from J, the gap between germline ends came to 20 bases. This CDR3 has 16 amino acids. Per germline, CDR1 MDHEN and CDR2 SYDVKM. In DNA, the CDR3 is TGTGCCAGCAGTCCCGGTAGCCAGATGGATGTAGATACGCAGTATTTT. This translates into CASSPGSQMDVDTQYF.

The sample holds many counts of this clonotype. The V gene is TRBV27, the J gene TRBJ1-6; D is ambiguous. V shed 1 base and J shed 0 bases, with 10 bases lying between them. This CDR3 is built from 17 residues. The germline gives CDR1 MNHEY, CDR2 SMNVEV (reference sequence). The CDR3 loop reads CASSLWGVRSYNSPLHF. The CDR3 DNA sequence: TGTGCCAGCAGTTTATGGGGTGTGCGCTCCTATAATTCACCCCTCCACTTT.

The chain recombines TRBV4-3 with TRBJ2-5, with D possibly TRBD2 on 6 matching bases. The length of the CDR3 is 15 residues. Between the trimmed V and J ends, which lost 1 base and 0 bases, there was a span of 9 bases. CDR1 LGHNA and CDR2 YSLEER come from the germline V gene. In nucleotides, the CDR3 is TGCGCCAGCAGCCAAGCCCGGACTAACCAAGAGACCCAGTACTTC. This sequence encodes CASSQARTNQETQYF.

This clonotype showed up many times. The chain has TRBV7-9 and TRBJ2-7; 7 bases are a match to TRBD1. The CDR3 has 13 residues. CDR1 SEHNR and CDR2 FQNEAQ come from the germline V gene (reference sequence). The ends lost 4 bases at V and 2 bases at J; junction bases unmatched: 2. CDR3 sequence (DNA): TGTGCCAGCAGCTACGGACAGGCCTACGAGCAGTACTTC. It specifies CASSYGQAYEQYF.

This clonotype was picked up many times. The gene calls are TRBV30 and TRBJ2-5; D is perhaps TRBD1 or TRBD2 (5 bases each). The V gene lost 1 base and the J gene lost 5 bases, with 11 bases spanning the gap. Germline V gene lookup returns CDR1 GTSNPN and CDR2 SVGIG (reference sequence). This CDR3 is built from 13 residues. The CDR3 protein is CAWSGSGLETQYF. The CDR3 coding sequence is TGTGCCTGGAGTGGTTCGGGGCTTGAGACCCAGTACTTC.

This clonotype was seen at least ten times. The rearrangement joins TRBV5-6 to TRBJ2-7; the D gene is possibly TRBD1 (6 bases). The V and J ends lost 4 bases and 1 base respectively, with 9 bases between them. The CDR3 extends over 13 amino acids. From germline, CDR1 is SGHDT and CDR2 YYEEEE. DNA for the CDR3: TGTGCCAGCAGCATTGGACAGTCCTACGAGCAGTACTTC. Translated, it gives CASSIGQSYEQYF.

This clonotype was found many times. The chain couples TRBV28 to TRBJ2-2, with a tentative D call TRBD2 (6 bases). The germline V and J ends were trimmed by 6 bases and 4 bases, with 12 bases remaining between them. Germline assignment: CDR1 MDHEN and CDR2 SYDVKM. This CDR3 contains 14 residues. CDR3 in amino acids: CASREGFGTGELFF. The CDR3 DNA reads as TGTGCCAGCAGGGAGGGGTTTGGCACCGGGGAGCTGTTTTTT.

This clonotype was seen ten or more times. The chain carries TRBV7-2 and TRBJ2-5; tentatively, D is TRBD2 (6 bases). The CDR3 covers 12 residues. The ends were cut back, 6 bases at V and 5 bases at J, with 10 bases in the middle. From germline, CDR1 is SGHTA and CDR2 FQGNSA. The CDR3 loop reads CASSGGFETQYF. The CDR3 DNA reads TGTGCCAGCAGTGGGGGGTTTGAGACCCAGTACTTC.

This clonotype occurred many times. The CDR3 reads CASSLGGSGMGNEQFF. Written as DNA, the CDR3 is TGTGCCAGCAGCTTAGGGGGTAGCGGGATGGGTAATGAGCAGTTCTTC. The chain couples TRBV7-8 to TRBJ2-1; TRBD2 agrees at 8 bases. Germline V CDR1 and CDR2: SGHVS, FQNEAQ. This CDR3 has 16 amino acids. The V gene end was trimmed by 1 base and the J gene end by 7 bases; junction bases not matched to a gene: 9.

The V call is TRBV10-3, the J call TRBJ2-3; the match to TRBD1 covers 7 bases. Per germline, CDR1 ENHRY and CDR2 SYGVKD. With 7 bases clipped from V and 2 bases from J, the junction kept 6 bases outside the gene matches. The CDR3 consists of 14 residues. CDR3 sequence (DNA): TGTGCCATCAAAGTGACAGGGTCCACAGATACGCAGTATTTT. It translates to CAIKVTGSTDTQYF.